A single TCR beta chain is shown here with its context. Enrolled during active infection, Seattle patients were then followed longitudinally. The trim removed 3 bases at V and 2 bases at J, leaving 10 bases unmatched. Per germline, CDR1 MGHRA and CDR2 YSYEKL. The CDR3 totals 18 residues. This sample was included in a study of blood T cell repertoires in COVID-19. Across the whole study: The study drew acute and convalescent COVID-19 samples from the United States, Italy and Spain. PBMCs, B-cell-depleted T cells, or T cells were the source of the cDNA or gDNA that made up the material.

Per the original methods: Amplification of reference gene primers was used by the study to estimate nucleated cell counts. Some clones are missing from TCRdb's copy, which holds only in-frame ones; the method was immunoSEQ multiplex PCR. The V and J calls and the clone size are those of that table, but D and trimming were determined from the DNA. The sample has under 350,000 clones, 89% seen once. The receptor was isolated from a woman aged 25 to 45 with COVID-19, enrolled during active disease. Specimen: peripheral blood. The chain links TRBV4-1 to TRBJ2-3; 11 bases are a match to TRBD2. The CDR3 sequence: CASSHAPLAGGSTDTQYF. CDR3 nucleotide sequence: TGCGCCAGCAGCCACGCTCCCCTAGCGGGGGGTTCCACAGATACGCAGTATTTT.